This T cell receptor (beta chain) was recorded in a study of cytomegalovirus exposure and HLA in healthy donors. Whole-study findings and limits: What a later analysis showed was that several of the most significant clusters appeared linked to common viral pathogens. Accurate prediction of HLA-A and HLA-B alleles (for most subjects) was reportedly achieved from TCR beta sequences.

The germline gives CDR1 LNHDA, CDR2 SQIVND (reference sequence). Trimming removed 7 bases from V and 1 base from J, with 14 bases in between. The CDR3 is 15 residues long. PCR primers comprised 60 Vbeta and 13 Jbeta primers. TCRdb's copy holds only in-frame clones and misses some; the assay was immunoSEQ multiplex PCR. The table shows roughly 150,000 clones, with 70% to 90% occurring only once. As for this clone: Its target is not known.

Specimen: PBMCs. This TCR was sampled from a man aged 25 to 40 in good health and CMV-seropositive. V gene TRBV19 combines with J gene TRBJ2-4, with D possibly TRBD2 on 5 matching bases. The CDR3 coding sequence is TGTGCCAGTATCGGGCCGGGGAGCGCCAAAAACATTCAGTACTTC. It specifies CASIGPGSAKNIQYF.